The 26 T cell receptor beta chains given below trace back to one sample, sequenced in a study. TCRdb recomputed calls from the 5' RACE reads with MiXCR, one row per CDR3 protein. The profile shows some 5,500 distinct CDR3 sequences, 52% of them singletons. The sequencing input was memory CD4+ T cells sorted from blood. Indicated subset: memory CD4+ T cells, CD4+CD45RO+CD25-. These receptors were obtained from a female donor with breast cancer.

V gene TRBV9 combines with J gene TRBJ2-3; D ambiguous. The CDR3 runs 13 residues. Germline assignment: CDR1 SGDLS and CDR2 YYNGEE. V lost 2 bases to trimming and J lost 0 bases, with 4 bases between them. CDR3 DNA: TGTGCCAGCAGCGTGACTAGCACAGATACGCAGTATTTT. The encoded protein is CASSVTSTDTQYF.

The chain recombines TRBV11-3 with TRBJ2-1; D is perhaps TRBD1 (5 bases). The CDR3 is 14 residues long. The germline V and J ends were trimmed by 6 bases and 2 bases, with 11 bases remaining between them. CDR1 SGHNT and CDR2 YENEEA come from the germline V gene. The chain's CDR3 is CASSRQNTYNEQFF. CDR3 coding DNA: TGTGCCAGCAGTCGACAGAACACCTACAATGAGCAGTTCTTC. Using reference TRBV11-3 and TRBJ2-1 for the parts outside the CDR3, the full variable domain is EAGVVQSPRYKIIEKKQPVAFWCNPISGHNTLYWYLQNLGQGPELLIRYENEEAVDDSQLPKDRFSAERLKGVDSTLKIQPAELGDSAVYLCASSRQNTYNEQFFGPGTRLTVL.

The rearrangement links TRBV5-5 to TRBJ1-1; 7 bases map to TRBD1. Unmatched junction bases numbered 7, after V lost 4 bases and J lost 1 base. Looked up from germline, CDR1 is SGHKS and CDR2 is YYEKEE (reference sequence). The CDR3 spans 15 residues. The CDR3 sequence is CASSVTGVGNTEAFF. The CDR3 coding sequence is TGTGCCAGCAGCGTAACAGGGGTTGGGAACACTGAAGCTTTCTTT.

The V and J genes are TRBV2 and TRBJ1-5; 7 bases are shared with TRBD1. The ends lost 1 base at V and 7 bases at J; junction bases unmatched: 7. The germline V gene has CDR1 SNHLY and CDR2 FYNNEI. This CDR3 comprises 15 residues. CDR3 protein: CASSEEGARGQPQHF. CDR3 DNA sequence: TGTGCCAGCAGTGAAGAGGGGGCGCGAGGACAGCCCCAGCATTTT.

The V call is TRBV2, the J call TRBJ1-1; maybe TRBD1 (5 bases). CDR3 length: 12 residues. The germline V gene encodes CDR1 SNHLY and CDR2 FYNNEI. The germline V and J ends were trimmed by 8 bases and 6 bases, with 13 bases remaining between them. The CDR3 region has the DNA TGTGCCAGCGGTATGTGGGGGTCTGAAGCTTTCTTT. Encoded protein: CASGMWGSEAFF.

The rearrangement joins TRBV29-1 to TRBJ2-3; 13 bases fit TRBD2. The CDR3 totals 14 residues. Germline V gene sequence: CDR1 SQVTM, CDR2 ANQGSEA. Unmatched junction bases numbered 3, after V lost 6 bases and J lost 3 bases. CDR3 DNA: TGCAGCGTCGCGACTAGCGGGAGGACAGATACGCAGTATTTT. Its translation is CSVATSGRTDTQYF.

Only a few counts were recorded for this clonotype. This chain's CDR3 is CSARTSVETQYF. The CDR3 bases are TGCAGTGCGCGGACTAGTGTAGAGACCCAGTACTTC. The chain has TRBV20-1 and TRBJ2-5; 7 nucleotides align to TRBD2. Germline V gene data show CDR1 as DFQATT and CDR2 as SNEGSKA (reference sequence). This CDR3 is 12 amino acids long. After removal of 6 bases from V and 4 bases from J, the junction contained 5 bases not matched to a gene.

As for this clonotype: In this CDR3 the conserved last residue, phenylalanine or tryptophan, is missing, so a read error is likely. J is TRBJ1-1 and V is TRBV5-6; tentatively, D is TRBD1 (6 bases). V lost 6 bases and J 0 bases, leaving 9 bases between the germline ends. From germline, CDR1 is SGHDT and CDR2 YYEEEE. The CDR3 totals 13 residues. This CDR3 is CASTGQLNTEAFL. The CDR3 bases are TGTGCCAGCACCGGACAGTTGAACACTGAAGCTTTCCTT.

About this clonotype itself: This may be a read error, as it is one base from a much larger clone. The chain combines TRBV7-7 with TRBJ2-3; D possibly uses TRBD1 or TRBD2 (5 bases each). CDR1 is SSHAT and CDR2 is FNYEAQ in the germline V gene (reference sequence). The CDR3 sequence is 14 residues long. The CDR3 loop reads CASSPGARTDTQYF. CDR3 sequence (DNA): TGTGCTAGCAGCCCCGGGGCTCGGACAGATACGCAGTATTTT.

The J gene is TRBJ2-7, the V gene TRBV20-1; 8 bases agree with TRBD1. The V and J ends lost 6 bases and 4 bases, in that order; junction bases with no gene match: 14. Germline V lookup: CDR1 DFQATT, CDR2 SNEGSKA (reference sequence). The CDR3 sequence is 15 residues long. CDR3: CSASIPQGARYEQYF. CDR3 sequence (DNA): TGCAGTGCGTCTATCCCTCAGGGGGCGCGATACGAGCAGTACTTC.

This clonotype was detected only once. This chain connects TRBV7-9 to TRBJ1-2; unclear D gene. From germline, CDR1 is SEHNR and CDR2 FQNEAQ (reference sequence). The CDR3 covers 12 residues. V was clipped by 5 bases and J by 3 bases, with 7 bases between them. The CDR3 nucleotides are TGTGCCAGCAGCCCCGCCGACTATGGCTACACCTTC. Protein product: CASSPADYGYTF.

This clonotype qualifies as large (0.1 to 1%). This chain connects TRBV20-1 to TRBJ1-2; tentative D call: TRBD1 (6 bases). V was pared by 6 bases and J by 2 bases, with 19 bases between. This CDR3 contains 15 residues. Germline CDR1 DFQATT, CDR2 SNEGSKA (reference sequence). Here the CDR3 reads CSAIDRGGTNYGYTF. In nucleotides, the CDR3 is TGCAGTGCCATTGACAGAGGGGGAACAAACTATGGCTACACCTTC.

A few counts support this clonotype. This rearrangement joins TRBV7-2 to TRBJ1-4; tentative D call: TRBD1 (6 bases). Trimming took off 5 bases at V and 7 bases at J, with 20 bases between the two ends. Germline-derived CDR1 and CDR2 are SGHTA and FQGNSA. The CDR3 covers 16 residues. CDR3 DNA sequence: TGTGCCAGCAGCCCTTCTTCCCGGGGGGGCGGTGAAAAACTGTTTTTT. This translates into CASSPSSRGGGEKLFF.

This clonotype has more than one count but fewer than ten. The V and J genes are TRBV7-3 and TRBJ2-1; D not certain. The CDR3 is 13 residues long. Between the trimmed V and J ends, which lost 2 bases and 7 bases, there was a span of 9 bases. CDR1 is SGHTA, CDR2 FQGTGA, per germline. In DNA, the CDR3 is TGTGCCAGCAGCTTAGGGCCGAATAATGAGCAGTTCTTC. It encodes CASSLGPNNEQFF.

This clonotype was found a few times. This chain joins TRBV5-1 and TRBJ2-3; D gene uncertain. Germline V gives CDR1 SGHRS, CDR2 YFSETQ. CDR3 size: 13 residues. V dropped 2 bases and J dropped 5 bases, with 9 bases sitting between them. CDR3 protein: CASSFSGVDTQYF. The CDR3 DNA reads TGCGCCAGCAGCTTTTCAGGCGTAGATACGCAGTATTTT.

This clonotype was observed a few times. The chain is built from TRBV20-1 and TRBJ2-7, with TRBD2 matching over 9 bases. Per germline, CDR1 DFQATT and CDR2 SNEGSKA (reference sequence). V trimming: 3 bases; J trimming: 2 bases; junction bases outside the gene matches: 5. The CDR3 is 14 residues long. DNA of the CDR3: TGCAGTGCTAGTTTTAGCGGGAGTGCCTACGAGCAGTACTTC. Translation: CSASFSGSAYEQYF.

The chain has TRBV5-1 and TRBJ2-2; 9 positions match TRBD1. CDR3 length: 15 amino acids. V shed 0 bases and J 6 bases; nucleotides not matched to a gene: 3. Germline V gene data show CDR1 as SGHRS and CDR2 as YFSETQ. CDR3 sequence reads: CASSLGDRAAGELFF. The DNA for the CDR3 is TGCGCCAGCAGCTTGGGGGACAGGGCCGCCGGGGAGCTGTTTTTT.

This chain links TRBV5-6 with TRBJ1-2; 7 bases fit TRBD1. V shed 1 base and J 4 bases; nucleotides not matched to a gene: 7. Per germline, CDR1 SGHDT and CDR2 YYEEEE. The CDR3 loop spans 15 amino acids. The CDR3 spells CASSLLTGITYGYTF. CDR3 bases: TGTGCCAGCAGCTTGCTGACAGGGATCACCTATGGCTACACCTTC.

This clonotype has more than one count but fewer than ten. V is TRBV4-1 and J is TRBJ2-5; perhaps TRBD2 as D (5 bases). Germline V gene lookup returns CDR1 MGHRA and CDR2 YSYEKL. The V end was cut by 0 bases, the J end by 7 bases, with 15 bases between. This CDR3 comprises 15 residues. CDR3 sequence: CASSQESTTEGTQYF. The CDR3 DNA reads TGCGCCAGCAGCCAAGAATCGACTACTGAGGGGACCCAGTACTTC.

The J gene is TRBJ2-5, the V gene TRBV29-1; D is perhaps TRBD1 (6 bases). The CDR3 extends over 12 amino acids. Germline values: CDR1 SQVTM, CDR2 ANQGSEA. Trimming removed 6 bases from V and 5 bases from J, with 13 bases in between. The CDR3 region has the DNA TGCAGCGTCGATACAGGGATGGAGACCCAGTACTTC. Encoded protein: CSVDTGMETQYF.

J is TRBJ2-3 and V is TRBV5-1; D is tentatively TRBD1 or TRBD2 (7 bases each). Germline loops: CDR1 SGHRS, CDR2 YFSETQ. With 4 bases removed from V and 3 bases from J, the gap between germline ends came to 18 bases. The CDR3 has 16 residues. The CDR3 region is CASSPEQGGLTDTQYF. CDR3 coding DNA: TGCGCCAGCAGCCCCGAGCAGGGGGGGCTTACAGATACGCAGTATTTT.

The chain uses TRBV5-1 and TRBJ2-2; 7 bases map to TRBD1. CDR3 size: 14 residues. CDR1 is SGHRS, CDR2 YFSETQ, per germline. With V trimmed by 0 bases and J by 4 bases, 0 bases remained unmatched. The CDR3 DNA reads TGCGCCAGCAGCTTGGGGACAGGCACCGGGGAGCTGTTTTTT. This encodes CASSLGTGTGELFF.

V gene TRBV7-2 combines with J gene TRBJ2-7, with no clear D. The V gene's germline CDR1 is SGHTA and CDR2 FQGNSA. The V end was cut by 2 bases, the J end by 1 base, with 9 bases between. The CDR3 is made up of 14 amino acids. CDR3 residues: CASSLRRSSYEQYF. The CDR3 DNA sequence: TGTGCCAGCAGCTTACGGCGGTCTTCCTACGAGCAGTACTTC.

V is TRBV11-2 and J is TRBJ2-5; D might be TRBD1 (5 bases). Deletions cut 1 base from V and 3 bases from J, with 18 bases between. The germline V gene has CDR1 SGHAT and CDR2 FQNNGV. This CDR3 has 17 residues. The CDR3 is CASSLARGAYNKETQYF. For the CDR3, the DNA is TGTGCCAGCAGCTTAGCCCGTGGGGCGTACAATAAAGAGACCCAGTACTTC.

V is TRBV9 and J is TRBJ2-3, with 7 nucleotides matching TRBD1. The junction had 4 bases not matched to a gene; V was cut back by 3 bases and J by 3 bases. In germline, CDR1 is SGDLS, CDR2 YYNGEE. This CDR3 has 14 residues. The CDR3 sequence: CASSEGQLTDTQYF. CDR3 DNA sequence: TGTGCCAGCAGCGAGGGACAGCTTACAGATACGCAGTATTTT. Full variable domain (missing parts from reference TRBV9 and TRBJ2-3): DSGVTQTPKHLITATGQRVTLRCSPRSGDLSVYWYQQSLDQGLQFLIQYYNGEERAKGNILERFSAQQFPDLHSELNLSSLELGDSALYFCASSEGQLTDTQYFGPGTRLTVL.

The chain couples TRBV20-1 to TRBJ2-1; perhaps TRBD1 as D (5 bases). Trimming removed 3 bases at V and 3 bases at J, with 9 bases between. The CDR3 sequence is 13 residues long. Looked up from germline, CDR1 is DFQATT and CDR2 is SNEGSKA (reference sequence). The CDR3 sequence is CSASKGFYNEQFF. The CDR3 DNA reads as TGCAGTGCTAGTAAGGGGTTCTACAATGAGCAGTTCTTC.